This T cell receptor (beta chain) was documented in a study of blood T cell repertoires in COVID-19. In the study overall: The samples span acute and convalescent COVID-19 from the United States, Italy and Spain. The cDNA or gDNA used as material had been derived from T cells, B-cell-depleted T cells, or PBMCs.

Trimming took 3 bases from V and 7 from J; bases not matched to a gene: 5. The CDR3 runs to 14 residues. Per germline, CDR1 MGHRA and CDR2 YSYEKL. Per the original methods: For nucleated cells, counts were estimated from reference gene primer amplification. Clones were sequenced by immunoSEQ multiplex PCR, and TCRdb holds only the in-frame ones, with some missing. That table furnishes V, J and clone size, whereas the DNA furnished D and trimming. The sample yields about 310,000 clones, approximately 87% seen once. This chain uses TRBV4-1 with TRBJ2-2, with 7 bases lining up with TRBD2. This clonotype was sampled from a woman in her fifties or sixties who had recovered from COVID-19. Sequenced sample: peripheral blood. The CDR3 DNA follows: TGCGCCAGCAGCCACATAGGCGGGGGCGGGGAGCTGTTTTTT. The encoded protein is CASSHIGGGGELFF.